This T cell receptor (beta chain) was captured by sequencing in a study of T cells after yellow fever vaccination. Study-wide results and limits: Clones that expanded after primary vaccination mostly reappeared after the booster (just over 95% CD4, 88% CD8). Weaker, the secondary response peaked sooner, at day 5 versus 15.

With regard to this clonotype: The antigen is unknown.

One entry per CDR3 protein results from TCRdb running MiXCR on the 5' RACE reads. The table lists around 100,000 distinct CDR3 sequences, about 5.8% of them singletons. CDR1 is SGHVS and CDR2 is FNYEAQ in the germline V gene. Unmatched junction bases numbered 10, after V lost 0 bases and J lost 6 bases. This CDR3 has 16 residues. The source material was CD8+ T cells sorted from PBMCs, sampled 10 days after the yellow fever booster vaccination. This TCR was recovered from a man younger than 35 who received the YFV17D yellow fever vaccine. The chain employs TRBV7-6 and TRBJ1-1, with 7 positions matching TRBD1. CDR3 in DNA: TGTGCCAGCAGCTTAGCGCGGGACAGTAAGAGCCCTGAAGCTTTCTTT. Translating it yields CASSLARDSKSPEAFF.